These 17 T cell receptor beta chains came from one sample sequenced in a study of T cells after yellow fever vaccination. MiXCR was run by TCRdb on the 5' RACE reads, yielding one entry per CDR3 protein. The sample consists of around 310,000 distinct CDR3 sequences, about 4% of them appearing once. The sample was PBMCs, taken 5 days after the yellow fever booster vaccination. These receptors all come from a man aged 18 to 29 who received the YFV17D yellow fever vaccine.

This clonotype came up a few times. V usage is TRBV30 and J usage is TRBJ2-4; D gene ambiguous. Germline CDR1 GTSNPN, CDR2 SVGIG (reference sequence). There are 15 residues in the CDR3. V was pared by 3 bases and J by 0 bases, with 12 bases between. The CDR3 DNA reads TGTGCCTGGAGAGACATTTTCCTAGCCAAAAACATTCAGTACTTC. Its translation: CAWRDIFLAKNIQYF.

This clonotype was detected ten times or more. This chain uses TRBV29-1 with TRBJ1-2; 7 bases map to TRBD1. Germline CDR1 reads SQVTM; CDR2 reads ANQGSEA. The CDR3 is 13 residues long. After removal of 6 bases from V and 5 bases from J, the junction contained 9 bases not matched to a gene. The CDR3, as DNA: TGCAGCGTGCAGGGGGGCCCGCGTTATGGCTACACCTTC. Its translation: CSVQGGPRYGYTF.

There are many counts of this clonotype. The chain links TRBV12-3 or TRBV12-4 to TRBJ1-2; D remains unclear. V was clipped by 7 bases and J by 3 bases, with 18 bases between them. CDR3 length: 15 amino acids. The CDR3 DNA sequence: TGTGCCAGCACCTATGACCTTTTGCGGTACTATGGCTACACCTTC. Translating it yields CASTYDLLRYYGYTF.

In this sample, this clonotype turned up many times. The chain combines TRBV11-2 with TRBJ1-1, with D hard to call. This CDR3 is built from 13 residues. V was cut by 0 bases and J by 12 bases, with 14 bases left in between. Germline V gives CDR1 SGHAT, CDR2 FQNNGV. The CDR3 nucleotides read TGTGCCAGCAGCTTAGATCGGGCAGCTGGGCCTTTCTTT. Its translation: CASSLDRAAGPFF.

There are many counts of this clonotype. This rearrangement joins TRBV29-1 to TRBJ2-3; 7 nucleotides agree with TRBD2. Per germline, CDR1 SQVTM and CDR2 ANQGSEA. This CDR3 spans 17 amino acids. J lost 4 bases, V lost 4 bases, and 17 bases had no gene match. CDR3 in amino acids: CSVGREGSIRKPDTQYF. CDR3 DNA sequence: TGCAGCGTTGGTAGGGAGGGGTCGATAAGAAAGCCAGATACGCAGTATTTT.

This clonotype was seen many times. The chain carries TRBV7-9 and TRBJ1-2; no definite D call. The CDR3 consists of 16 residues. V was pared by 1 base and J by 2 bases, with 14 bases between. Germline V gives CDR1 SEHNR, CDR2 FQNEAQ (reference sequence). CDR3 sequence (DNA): TGTGCCAGCAGCTTAGTGTGGTCCCTAGGGAACTATGGCTACACCTTC. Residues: CASSLVWSLGNYGYTF.

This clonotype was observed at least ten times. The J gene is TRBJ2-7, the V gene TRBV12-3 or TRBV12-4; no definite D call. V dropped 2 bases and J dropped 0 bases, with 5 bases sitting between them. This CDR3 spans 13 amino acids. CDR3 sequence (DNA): TGTGCCAGCAGTTTAACACCCTCCTACGAGCAGTACGTC. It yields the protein CASSLTPSYEQYV.

CDR3 loop: CASSQEAGGDYNEQFF. DNA of the CDR3: TGCGCCAGCAGCCAAGAAGCCGGGGGCGACTACAATGAGCAGTTCTTC. V and J are TRBV4-3 and TRBJ2-1, with D perhaps given as TRBD1 or TRBD2 (6 bases each). The CDR3 runs to 16 residues. Trimming shortened V by 0 bases and J by 3 bases, and 12 bases separated the two germline ends. The V gene's germline CDR1 is LGHNA and CDR2 YSLEER.

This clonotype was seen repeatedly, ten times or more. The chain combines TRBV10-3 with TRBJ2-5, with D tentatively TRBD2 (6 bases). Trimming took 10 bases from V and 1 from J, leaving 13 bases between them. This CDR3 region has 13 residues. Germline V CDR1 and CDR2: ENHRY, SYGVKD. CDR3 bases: TGTGCCACCTCCGGGGGAACCCAAGAGACCCAGTACTTC. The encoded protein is CATSGGTQETQYF.

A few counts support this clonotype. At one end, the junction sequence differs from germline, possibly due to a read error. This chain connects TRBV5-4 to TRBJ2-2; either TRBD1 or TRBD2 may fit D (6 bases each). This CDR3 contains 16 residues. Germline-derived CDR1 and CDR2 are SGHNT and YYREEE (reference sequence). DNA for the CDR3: TGTGCCAGCAGCTTAGGGGGGATCGGGGACACCGGGGAGCTGTTCTTT. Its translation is CASSLGGIGDTGELFF.

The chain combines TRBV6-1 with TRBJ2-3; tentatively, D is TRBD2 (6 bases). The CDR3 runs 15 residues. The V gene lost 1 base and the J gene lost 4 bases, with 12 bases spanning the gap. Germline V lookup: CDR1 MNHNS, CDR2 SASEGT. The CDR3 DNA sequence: TGTGCCAGCAGTGAAGGAGGCGGGGAGGCAGATACGCAGTATTTT. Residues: CASSEGGGEADTQYF.

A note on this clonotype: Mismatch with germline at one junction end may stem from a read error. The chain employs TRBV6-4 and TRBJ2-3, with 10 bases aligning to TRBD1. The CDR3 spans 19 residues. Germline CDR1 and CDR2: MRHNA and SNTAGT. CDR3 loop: CATSDRGQGRAGGTDTQYF. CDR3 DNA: TGTGCCACCAGTGACAGGGGACAGGGGCGTGCAGGTGGCACAGATACGCAGTATTTT.

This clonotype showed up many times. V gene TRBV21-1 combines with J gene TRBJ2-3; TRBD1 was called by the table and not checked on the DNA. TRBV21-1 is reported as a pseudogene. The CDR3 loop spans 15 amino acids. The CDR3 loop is CASSWRDREADTQYF. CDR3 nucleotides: TGTGCCAGCAGCTGGCGGGACAGGGAGGCAGATACGCAGTATTTT.

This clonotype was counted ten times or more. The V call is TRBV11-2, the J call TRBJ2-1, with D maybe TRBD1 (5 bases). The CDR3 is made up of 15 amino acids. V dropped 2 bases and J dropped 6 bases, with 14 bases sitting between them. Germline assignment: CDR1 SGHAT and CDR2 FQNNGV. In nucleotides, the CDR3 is TGTGCCAGCAGCTTATTTTCAGGGTTCGCCAATGAGCAGTTCTTC. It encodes CASSLFSGFANEQFF. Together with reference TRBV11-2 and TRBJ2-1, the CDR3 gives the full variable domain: EAGVAQSPRYKIIEKRQSVAFWCNPISGHATLYWYQQILGQGPKLLIQFQNNGVVDDSQLPKDRFSAERLKGVDSTLKIQPAKLEDSAVYLCASSLFSGFANEQFFGPGTRLTVL.

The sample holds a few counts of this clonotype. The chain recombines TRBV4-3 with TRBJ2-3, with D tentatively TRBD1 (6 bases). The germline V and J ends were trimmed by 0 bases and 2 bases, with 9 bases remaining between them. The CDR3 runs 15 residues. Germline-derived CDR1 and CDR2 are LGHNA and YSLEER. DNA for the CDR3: TGCGCCAGCAGCCAAGAAGGACAGAACACAGATACGCAGTATTTT. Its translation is CASSQEGQNTDTQYF.

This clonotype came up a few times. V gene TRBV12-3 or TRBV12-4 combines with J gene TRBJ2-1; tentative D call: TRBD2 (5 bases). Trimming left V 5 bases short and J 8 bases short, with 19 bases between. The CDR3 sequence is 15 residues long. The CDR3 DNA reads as TGTGCCAGCAGTCGCGAGCGGACGGGCAGCGATGAGCAGTTCTTC. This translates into CASSRERTGSDEQFF.

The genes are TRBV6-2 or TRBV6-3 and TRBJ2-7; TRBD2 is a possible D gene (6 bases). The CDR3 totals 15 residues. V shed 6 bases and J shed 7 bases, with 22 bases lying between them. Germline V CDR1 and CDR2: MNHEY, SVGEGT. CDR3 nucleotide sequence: TGTGCCAGCAGAGACGGGACTTCTGGAGGGTGGGAGCAGTACGTC. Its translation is CASRDGTSGGWEQYV.